This is a list of T cell receptor beta chains from one sample in a study of cytomegalovirus exposure and HLA in healthy donors. Generated by immunoSEQ multiplex PCR, the TCRdb table keeps only in-frame clones and is missing some. The sample consists of roughly 100,000 clones, about four fifths of them appearing once. Sequenced: PBMCs. The receptors shown here come from a woman between 40 and 50 years old in good health and CMV-seronegative. Both conserved end residues are part of each CDR3. D genes are given only for firm matches. Size is omitted from some rows. Given values are once, few, many or a class for expanded clones.

V	size	J	D	CDR3	DNA
TRBV27	NA	TRBJ2-6	TRBD2	CASSPHGLAETSGANVLTF	TGTGCCAGCAGCCCTCATGGACTAGCGGAAACCTCTGGGGCCAACGTCCTGACTTTC
TRBV19	medium-sized	TRBJ1-1	TRBD1	CASKRTGSMNTEAFF	TGTGCCAGTAAAAGGACAGGCTCCATGAACACTGAAGCTTTCTTT
TRBV28	NA	TRBJ2-7	TRBD2	CASNGLAYEQYF	TGTGCCAGCAACGGACTAGCCTACGAGCAGTACTTC
TRBV10-3	NA	TRBJ2-3	NA	CAISEGGTSTDTQYF	TGTGCCATCAGTGAAGGAGGGACTAGCACAGATACGCAGTATTTT
TRBV27	few	TRBJ2-7	NA	CASSFWQNYEQYF	TGTGCCAGCAGTTTTTGGCAGAACTACGAGCAGTACTTC
TRBV30	NA	TRBJ2-7	TRBD2	CAWSRRLAGIKAVGEQYF	TGTGCCTGGAGTCGGCGGTTAGCGGGAATAAAGGCGGTAGGCGAGCAGTACTTC
TRBV7-9	NA	TRBJ1-1	NA	CASSLSQAGTEAFF	TGTGCCAGCAGCTTATCGCAGGCAGGCACTGAAGCTTTCTTT
TRBV30	NA	TRBJ1-1	TRBD1	CAWSKLGTAPAAFF	TGTGCCTGGAGCAAACTCGGGACAGCTCCCGCGGCTTTCTTT
TRBV28	few	TRBJ1-2	NA	CASSFHTPDGYTF	TGTGCCAGCAGTTTCCACACCCCTGATGGCTACACCTTC
TRBV19	NA	TRBJ2-5	TRBD2	CASITGLAGPETQYF	TGTGCCAGTATAACGGGACTAGCGGGACCAGAGACCCAGTACTTC
TRBV4-2	NA	TRBJ2-2	NA	CASSQVWGESTGELFF	TGTGCCAGCAGCCAAGTTTGGGGGGAGAGCACCGGGGAGCTGTTTTTT
TRBV7-3	NA	TRBJ2-2	NA	CASSLSLTRNTGELFF	TGTGCCAGCAGCTTAAGTCTGACAAGGAACACCGGGGAGCTGTTTTTT
TRBV27	NA	TRBJ2-7	NA	CASSDEPLVIAYEQYF	TGTGCCAGCAGTGACGAACCACTAGTAATAGCCTACGAGCAGTACTTC
TRBV6-1	NA	TRBJ2-7	NA	CASSETAVNYEQYF	TGTGCCAGCAGTGAAACGGCGGTTAACTACGAGCAGTACTTC
TRBV9	once	TRBJ2-7	TRBD1	CASSEGRDRAYEQYF	TGTGCCAGCAGCGAGGGTAGGGACAGGGCCTACGAGCAGTACTTC
TRBV5-4	NA	TRBJ2-5	TRBD1	CASKAGDSQETQYF	TGTGCCAGCAAGGCTGGGGACAGCCAAGAGACCCAGTACTTC
TRBV10-1	NA	TRBJ2-5	TRBD2	CASSVGGPGLAGETQYF	TGCGCCAGCAGTGTCGGCGGACCCGGACTAGCGGGAGAGACCCAGTACTTC
TRBV30	NA	TRBJ1-1	NA	CAWIRDGRPNTEAFF	TGTGCCTGGATCAGAGATGGGCGTCCGAACACTGAAGCTTTCTTT
TRBV20-1	NA	TRBJ2-1	NA	CSARGPGEQFF	TGCAGTGCTAGGGGGCCCGGTGAGCAGTTCTTC
TRBV4-1	NA	TRBJ1-3	TRBD1	CASSQSSTWDSSGNTIYF	TGCGCCAGCAGCCAATCGTCCACCTGGGACAGCTCTGGAAACACCATATATTTT
TRBV19	NA	TRBJ1-1	NA	CASSMGRGTEAFF	TGTGCCAGTAGTATGGGCAGGGGTACTGAAGCTTTCTTT
TRBV10-3	NA	TRBJ2-7	TRBD2	CAMNAGGPAYEQYF	TGTGCCATGAACGCGGGAGGACCAGCCTACGAGCAGTACTTC
TRBV28	NA	TRBJ2-2	TRBD2	CASTWNLAGGPGELFF	TGTGCCAGCACCTGGAACCTAGCGGGAGGGCCCGGGGAGCTGTTTTTT
TRBV5-4	NA	TRBJ2-3	NA	CASSLGRATDTQYF	TGTGCCAGCAGCTTGGGGCGGGCCACAGATACGCAGTATTTT
TRBV10-3	NA	TRBJ2-7	NA	CAIRGSYEQYF	TGTGCCATCCGGGGGTCCTACGAGCAGTACTTC
TRBV5-1	NA	TRBJ1-2	TRBD1	CASSLPQTGGMKNGYTF	TGCGCCAGCAGCTTGCCCCAGACAGGGGGCATGAAGAACGGCTACACCTTC
TRBV20-1	NA	TRBJ2-7	NA	CSAVNYEQYF	TGCAGTGCTGTCAACTACGAGCAGTACTTC
TRBV15	NA	TRBJ1-1	NA	CATSPPTQNTEAFF	TGTGCCACCTCGCCCCCAACACAGAACACTGAAGCTTTCTTT
TRBV20-1	NA	TRBJ2-7	NA	CSAVQRYEQYF	TGCAGTGCCGTCCAGCGCTACGAGCAGTACTTC
TRBV6-5	NA	TRBJ2-5	NA	CASRSLGGVIETQYF	TGTGCCAGCAGGTCACTAGGTGGGGTGATAGAGACCCAGTACTTC
TRBV5-1	few	TRBJ2-7	NA	CASSPTRGSYEQYF	TGCGCCAGCAGCCCCACGCGCGGATCCTACGAGCAGTACTTC
TRBV29-1	NA	TRBJ1-1	NA	CSVGHTEAFF	TGCAGCGTTGGGCACACTGAAGCTTTCTTT
TRBV6-6	NA	TRBJ1-4	TRBD1	CASSYARGQNEKLFF	TGTGCCAGCAGTTATGCCAGGGGGCAGAATGAAAAACTGTTTTTT
TRBV28	NA	TRBJ2-1	TRBD1	CASTTGQGTIGGYNEQFF	TGTGCCAGCACCACGGGACAGGGGACGATCGGAGGCTACAATGAGCAGTTCTTC
TRBV5-5	NA	TRBJ2-3	TRBD2	CASSLELAGGISTDTQYF	TGTGCCAGCAGCTTGGAACTAGCGGGAGGCATTAGCACAGATACGCAGTATTTT
TRBV7-8	NA	TRBJ2-1	TRBD2	CASSLTSGGVGISYNEQFF	TGTGCCAGCAGCTTGACTAGCGGGGGGGTGGGAATCTCCTACAATGAGCAGTTCTTC
TRBV30	NA	TRBJ1-6	NA	CAWTTGSSPLHF	TGTGCCTGGACCACAGGGAGTTCACCCCTCCACTTT
TRBV6-6	once	TRBJ2-3	TRBD2	CASSYGTSGRTDTQYF	TGTGCCAGCAGCTACGGGACTAGCGGACGCACAGATACGCAGTATTTT
TRBV4-1	NA	TRBJ2-3	TRBD1	CASSQEGQGLGTQYF	TGCGCCAGCAGCCAAGAAGGACAGGGATTGGGTACGCAGTATTTT
TRBV7-3	NA	TRBJ2-3	NA	CASSANRVSSTDTQYF	TGTGCCAGCAGCGCAAACCGGGTCTCAAGCACAGATACGCAGTATTTT